This TCR beta chain derives from a study of blood T cells in healthy people across ages. Study results and caveats: Calculation of diversity from one million T cells yielded estimates considered to be underestimates.

Germline assignment: CDR1 LGHNA and CDR2 YSLEER. V lost 1 base, J lost 8 bases, and 11 bases lay in between. The CDR3 loop spans 13 amino acids. Remarks on this clonotype: What it binds is not known.

Primed by a sample-barcoded 5' primer and a J-beta primer mix, a second PCR proceeded for about 6 to 11 cycles. Each CDR3 protein is one row after TCRdb ran MiXCR on the 5' RACE reads. The data contain 380,000 or so distinct CDR3 sequences, approximately 51% of them seen just once; the ten biggest clones take up 51%. The clonotype was recovered from a man between 60 and 75 years old in good health. V and J are TRBV4-3 and TRBJ1-2; D may be TRBD1 (6 bases). The sequenced sample consisted of blood. CDR3 protein: CASSQVGGLGYTF. Written as DNA, the CDR3 is TGCGCCAGCAGCCAAGTCGGGGGGCTCGGCTACACCTTC.